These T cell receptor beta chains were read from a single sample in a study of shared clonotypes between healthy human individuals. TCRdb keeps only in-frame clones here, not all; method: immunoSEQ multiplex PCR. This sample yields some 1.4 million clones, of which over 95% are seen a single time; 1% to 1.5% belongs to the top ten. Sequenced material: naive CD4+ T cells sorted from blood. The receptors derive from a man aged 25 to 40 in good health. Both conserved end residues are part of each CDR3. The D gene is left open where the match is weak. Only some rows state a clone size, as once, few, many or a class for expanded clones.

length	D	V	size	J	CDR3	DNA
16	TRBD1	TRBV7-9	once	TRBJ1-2	CASSQIWDRDGYGYTF	TGTGCCAGCAGCCAGATTTGGGACAGGGATGGCTATGGCTACACCTTC
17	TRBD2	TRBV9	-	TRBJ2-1	CASSVYGGTSGYNEQFF	TGTGCCAGCAGCGTCTACGGCGGGACTAGCGGTTACAATGAGCAGTTCTTC
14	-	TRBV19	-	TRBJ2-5	CASSAGQPQETQYF	TGTGCCAGTAGTGCCGGACAGCCCCAAGAGACCCAGTACTTC
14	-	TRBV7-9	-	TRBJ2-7	CASSLAGDKYEQYF	TGTGCCAGCAGCTTAGCCGGAGATAAATACGAGCAGTACTTC
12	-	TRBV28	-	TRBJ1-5	CATGTGNQPQHF	TGTGCCACCGGGACGGGCAATCAGCCCCAGCATTTT
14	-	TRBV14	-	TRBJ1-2	CASSRKNEGYGYTF	TGTGCCAGCAGCCGTAAAAACGAGGGGTATGGCTACACCTTC
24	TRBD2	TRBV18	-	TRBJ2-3	CASSPRGTSVGWLAGGPGTDTQYF	TGTGCCAGCTCACCACGTGGGACATCGGTAGGATGGCTAGCGGGAGGGCCGGGCACAGATACGCAGTATTTT
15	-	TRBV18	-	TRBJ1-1	CASSPLGGENTEAFF	TGTGCCAGCTCACCACTTGGGGGCGAGAACACTGAAGCTTTCTTT
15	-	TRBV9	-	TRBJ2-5	CASSIDWGPGETQYF	TGTGCCAGCAGCATAGACTGGGGTCCGGGGGAGACCCAGTACTTC
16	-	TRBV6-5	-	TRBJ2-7	CASSSPPGEWANEQYF	TGTGCCAGCAGTTCACCACCCGGGGAATGGGCAAACGAGCAGTACTTC
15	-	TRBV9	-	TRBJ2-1	CASSVIHTTYNEQFF	TGTGCCAGCAGCGTGATACATACTACCTACAATGAGCAGTTCTTC
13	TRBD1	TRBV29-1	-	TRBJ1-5	CSVRQGGNQPQHF	TGCAGCGTTCGACAGGGTGGCAATCAGCCCCAGCATTTT
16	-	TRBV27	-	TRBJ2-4	CASSLGGALAKNIQYF	TGTGCCAGCAGTTTAGGAGGAGCCTTAGCCAAAAACATTCAGTACTTC
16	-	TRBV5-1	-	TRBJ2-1	CASSLLAAPGSSEQFF	TGCGCCAGCAGCTTGTTGGCAGCTCCGGGGAGTAGTGAGCAGTTCTTC
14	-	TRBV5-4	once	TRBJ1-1	CASSSEDIGRDAFF	TGTGCCAGCAGCTCGGAGGACATAGGGCGGGACGCTTTCTTT
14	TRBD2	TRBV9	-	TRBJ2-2	CASSSSGIVGELFF	TGTGCCAGCAGCTCTAGCGGGATTGTCGGGGAGCTGTTTTTT
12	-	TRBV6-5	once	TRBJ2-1	CASTFQRNEQFF	TGTGCCAGCACCTTCCAACGCAATGAGCAGTTCTTC
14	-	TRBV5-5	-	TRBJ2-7	CASSLVAWGAEQYF	TGTGCCAGCAGCTTGGTGGCCTGGGGGGCCGAGCAGTACTTC
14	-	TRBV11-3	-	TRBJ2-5	CASSPDGNQETQYF	TGTGCCAGCAGCCCTGACGGTAACCAAGAGACCCAGTACTTC
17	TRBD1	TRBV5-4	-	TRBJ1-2	CASSPGGGTEVDYGYTF	TGTGCCAGCAGCCCAGGGGGGGGGACAGAAGTTGACTATGGCTACACCTTC
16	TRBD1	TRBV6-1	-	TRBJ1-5	CASSESRQGGNQPQHF	TGTGCCAGCAGTGAAAGTCGACAGGGGGGCAATCAGCCCCAGCATTTT
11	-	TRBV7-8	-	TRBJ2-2	CASTDTGELFF	TGTGCCAGCACCGACACCGGGGAGCTGTTTTTT